This T cell receptor beta chain originates from a study of T cells in Graves' hyperthyroidism and ophthalmopathy. Regarding the study as a whole: In the blood, most expanded thyroid clonotypes above 0.001 appeared as well. Progression to ophthalmopathy was predicted a median of roughly 6.6 months early.

Points on this clonotype: As yet, its antigen is unknown.

The V gene lost 3 bases and the J gene lost 9 bases, with 13 bases spanning the gap. Germline V CDR1 and CDR2: SGHRS, YFSETQ. The CDR3 has 12 amino acids. RNA transcripts served as the template for amplifying TCR beta CDR3 regions. The HTBI primer set was used in a first-round RT-PCR of the TCR CDR3. TCRdb processed the multiplex PCR reads anew with MiXCR; each CDR3 protein has one entry. This table has more than 350,000 distinct CDR3 sequences, 15% to 20% appearing once. Fresh peripheral blood, around 9.5 ml, yielded the PBMCs. What was sequenced was blood. V usage is TRBV5-1 and J usage is TRBJ2-7; D remains ambiguous. This sequence originates from a woman aged 30 to 39 with Graves' hyperthyroidism that later progressed to Graves' ophthalmopathy. CDR3 DNA sequence: TGCGCCAGCAGCTCAGACTCCCCCCGGCAGTACTTC. Translation: CASSSDSPRQYF.